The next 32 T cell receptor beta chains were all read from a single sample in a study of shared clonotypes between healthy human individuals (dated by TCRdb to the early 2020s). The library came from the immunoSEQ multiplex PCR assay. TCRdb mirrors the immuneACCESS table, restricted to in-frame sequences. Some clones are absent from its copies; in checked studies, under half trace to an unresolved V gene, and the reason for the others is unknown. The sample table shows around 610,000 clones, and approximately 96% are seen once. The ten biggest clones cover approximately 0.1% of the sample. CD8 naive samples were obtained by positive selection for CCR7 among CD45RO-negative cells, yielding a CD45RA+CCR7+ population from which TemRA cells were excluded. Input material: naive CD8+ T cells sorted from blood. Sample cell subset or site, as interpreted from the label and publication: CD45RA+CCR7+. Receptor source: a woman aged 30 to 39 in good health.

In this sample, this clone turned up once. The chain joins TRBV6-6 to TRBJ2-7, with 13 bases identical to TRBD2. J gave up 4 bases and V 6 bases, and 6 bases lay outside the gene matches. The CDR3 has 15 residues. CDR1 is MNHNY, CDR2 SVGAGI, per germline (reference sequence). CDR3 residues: CASSLGLAGIYEQYF. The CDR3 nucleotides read TGTGCCAGCAGCCTGGGACTAGCGGGAATTTACGAGCAGTACTTC.

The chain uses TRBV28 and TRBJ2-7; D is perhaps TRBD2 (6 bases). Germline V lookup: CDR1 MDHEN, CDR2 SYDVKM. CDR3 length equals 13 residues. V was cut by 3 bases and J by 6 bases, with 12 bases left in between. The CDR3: CASSLVGGGEQYF. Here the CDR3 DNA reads TGTGCCAGCAGTTTGGTCGGGGGAGGCGAGCAGTACTTC.

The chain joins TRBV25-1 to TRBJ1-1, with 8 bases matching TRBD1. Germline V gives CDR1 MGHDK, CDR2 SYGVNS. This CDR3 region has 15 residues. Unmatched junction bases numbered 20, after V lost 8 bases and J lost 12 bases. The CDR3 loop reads CASLKKGNRGYGTFF. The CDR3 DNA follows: TGTGCCAGCTTAAAAAAAGGGAACAGGGGGTATGGGACTTTCTTT.

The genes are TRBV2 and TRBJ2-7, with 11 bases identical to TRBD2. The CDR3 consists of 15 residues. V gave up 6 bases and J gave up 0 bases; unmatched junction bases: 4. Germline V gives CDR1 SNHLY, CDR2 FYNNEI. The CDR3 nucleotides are TGTGCCAGCAGGGTAGCGGGAGGGAGCTCCTACGAGCAGTACTTC. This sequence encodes CASRVAGGSSYEQYF. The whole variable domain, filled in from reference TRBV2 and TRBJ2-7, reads EPEVTQTPSHQVTQMGQEVILRCVPISNHLYFYWYRQILGQKVEFLVSFYNNEISEKSEIFDDQFSVERPDGSNFTLKIRSTKLEDSAMYFCASRVAGGSSYEQYFGPGTRLTVT.

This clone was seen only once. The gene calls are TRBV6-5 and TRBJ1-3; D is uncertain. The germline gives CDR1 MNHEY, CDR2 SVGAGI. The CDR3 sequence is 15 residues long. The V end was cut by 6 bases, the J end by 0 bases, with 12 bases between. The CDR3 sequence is CASSPDWSSGNTIYF. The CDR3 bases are TGTGCCAGCAGCCCGGACTGGAGCTCTGGAAACACCATATATTTT.

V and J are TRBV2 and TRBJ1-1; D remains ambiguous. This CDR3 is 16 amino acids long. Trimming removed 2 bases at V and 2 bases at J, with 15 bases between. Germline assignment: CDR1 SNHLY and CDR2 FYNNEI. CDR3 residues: CASSESINIFNTEAFF. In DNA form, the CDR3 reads TGTGCCAGCAGTGAATCGATTAACATTTTCAACACTGAAGCTTTCTTT. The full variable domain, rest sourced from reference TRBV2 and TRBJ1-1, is EPEVTQTPSHQVTQMGQEVILRCVPISNHLYFYWYRQILGQKVEFLVSFYNNEISEKSEIFDDQFSVERPDGSNFTLKIRSTKLEDSAMYFCASSESINIFNTEAFFGQGTRLTVV.

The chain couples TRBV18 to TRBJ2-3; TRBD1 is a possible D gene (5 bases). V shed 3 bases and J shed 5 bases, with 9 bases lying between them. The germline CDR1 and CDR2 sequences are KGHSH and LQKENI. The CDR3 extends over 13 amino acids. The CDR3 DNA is TGTGCCAGCTCACCTCCGACAGAAGATACGCAGTATTTT. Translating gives CASSPPTEDTQYF.

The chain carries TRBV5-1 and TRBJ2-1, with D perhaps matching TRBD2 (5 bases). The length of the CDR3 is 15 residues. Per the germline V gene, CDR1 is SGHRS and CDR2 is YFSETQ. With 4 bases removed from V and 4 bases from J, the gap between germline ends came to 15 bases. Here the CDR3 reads CASSDHGVAYNEQFF. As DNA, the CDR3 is TGCGCCAGCAGCGATCACGGGGTAGCTTACAATGAGCAGTTCTTC.

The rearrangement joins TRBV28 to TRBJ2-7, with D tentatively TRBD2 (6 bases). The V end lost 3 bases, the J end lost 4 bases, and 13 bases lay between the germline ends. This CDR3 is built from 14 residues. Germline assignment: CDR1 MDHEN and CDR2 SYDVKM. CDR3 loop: CASSFGGTRYEQYF. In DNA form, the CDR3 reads TGTGCCAGCAGTTTTGGAGGGACTCGTTACGAGCAGTACTTC.

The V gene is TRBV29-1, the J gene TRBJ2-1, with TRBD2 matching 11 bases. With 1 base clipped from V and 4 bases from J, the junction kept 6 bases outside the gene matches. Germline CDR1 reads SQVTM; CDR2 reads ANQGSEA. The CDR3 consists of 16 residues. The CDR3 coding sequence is TGCAGCGTTGAAGCCCTCCTAGCGGGAGGATACAATGAGCAGTTCTTC. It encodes CSVEALLAGGYNEQFF.

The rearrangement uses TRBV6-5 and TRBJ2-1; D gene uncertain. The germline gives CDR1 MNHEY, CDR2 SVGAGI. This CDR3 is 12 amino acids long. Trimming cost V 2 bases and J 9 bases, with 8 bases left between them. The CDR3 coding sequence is TGTGCCAGCAGTTACGCTGGCGGTGAGCAGTTCTTC. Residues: CASSYAGGEQFF.

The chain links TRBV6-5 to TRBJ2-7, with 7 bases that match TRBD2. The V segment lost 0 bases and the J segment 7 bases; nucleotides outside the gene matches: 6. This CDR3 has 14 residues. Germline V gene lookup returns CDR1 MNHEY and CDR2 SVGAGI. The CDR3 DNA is TGTGCCAGCAGTTACTCTGCGGGAGTAAAAGAGCAGTACTTC. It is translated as CASSYSAGVKEQYF.

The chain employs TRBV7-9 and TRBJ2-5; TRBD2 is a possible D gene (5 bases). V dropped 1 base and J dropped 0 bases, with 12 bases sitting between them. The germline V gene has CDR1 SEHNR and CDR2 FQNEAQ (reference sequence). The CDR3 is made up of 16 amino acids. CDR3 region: CASSLVLAGHQETQYF. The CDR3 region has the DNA TGTGCCAGCAGCTTAGTCCTCGCGGGCCACCAAGAGACCCAGTACTTC.

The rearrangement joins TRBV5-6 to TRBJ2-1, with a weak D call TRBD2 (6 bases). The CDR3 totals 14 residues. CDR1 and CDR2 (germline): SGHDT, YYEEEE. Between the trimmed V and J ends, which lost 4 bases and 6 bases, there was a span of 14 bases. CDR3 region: CASSTGLKPNEQFF. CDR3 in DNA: TGTGCCAGCAGCACGGGACTTAAACCCAATGAGCAGTTCTTC.

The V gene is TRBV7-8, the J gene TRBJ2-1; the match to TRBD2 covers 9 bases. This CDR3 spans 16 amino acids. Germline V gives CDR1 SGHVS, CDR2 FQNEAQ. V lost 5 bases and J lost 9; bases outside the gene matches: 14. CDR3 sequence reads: CASSDPREREVGEQFF. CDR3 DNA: TGTGCCAGCAGCGACCCTCGGGAGCGGGAGGTAGGTGAGCAGTTCTTC.

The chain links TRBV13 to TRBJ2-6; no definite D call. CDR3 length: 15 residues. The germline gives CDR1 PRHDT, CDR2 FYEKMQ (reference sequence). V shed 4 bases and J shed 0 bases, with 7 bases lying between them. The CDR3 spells CASSSPSSGANVLTF. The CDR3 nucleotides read TGTGCCAGCAGCTCCCCGAGCTCTGGGGCCAACGTCCTGACTTTC.

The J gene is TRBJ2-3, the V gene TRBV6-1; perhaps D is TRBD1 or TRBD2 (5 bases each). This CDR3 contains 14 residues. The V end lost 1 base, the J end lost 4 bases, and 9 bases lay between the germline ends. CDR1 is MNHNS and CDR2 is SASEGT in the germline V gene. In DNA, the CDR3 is TGTGCCAGCAGTGAAGATGGGGGTGCAGATACGCAGTATTTT. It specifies CASSEDGGADTQYF.

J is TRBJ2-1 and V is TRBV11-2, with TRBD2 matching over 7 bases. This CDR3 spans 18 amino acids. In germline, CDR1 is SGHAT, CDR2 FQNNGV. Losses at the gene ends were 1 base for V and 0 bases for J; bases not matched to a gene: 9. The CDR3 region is CASSLVLAGAPSYNEQFF. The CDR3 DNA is TGTGCCAGCAGCTTAGTTCTCGCGGGAGCACCCTCCTACAATGAGCAGTTCTTC.

The CDR3 nucleotides read TGTGCCAGCAGTTCGGGACTAGCGGGAGGGCCCTTTTCCGAGCAGTACTTC. Encoded protein: CASSSGLAGGPFSEQYF. This chain links TRBV2 with TRBJ2-7, with 16 bases aligning to TRBD2. The CDR3 runs to 17 residues. In germline, CDR1 is SNHLY, CDR2 FYNNEI. The V gene end was trimmed by 5 bases and the J gene end by 6 bases; junction bases not matched to a gene: 10.

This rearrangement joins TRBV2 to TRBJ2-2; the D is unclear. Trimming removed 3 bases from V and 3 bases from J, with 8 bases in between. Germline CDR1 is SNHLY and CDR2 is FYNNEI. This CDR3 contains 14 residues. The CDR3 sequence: CASSDSGYTGELFF. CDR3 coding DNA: TGTGCCAGCAGTGATTCTGGGTACACCGGGGAGCTGTTTTTT.

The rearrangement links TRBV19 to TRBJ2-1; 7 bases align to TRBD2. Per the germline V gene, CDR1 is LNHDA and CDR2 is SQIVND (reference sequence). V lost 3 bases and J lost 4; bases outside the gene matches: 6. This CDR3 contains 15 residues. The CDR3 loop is CASSISASGYNEQFF. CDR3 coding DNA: TGTGCCAGTAGTATTTCGGCTAGCGGATACAATGAGCAGTTCTTC.

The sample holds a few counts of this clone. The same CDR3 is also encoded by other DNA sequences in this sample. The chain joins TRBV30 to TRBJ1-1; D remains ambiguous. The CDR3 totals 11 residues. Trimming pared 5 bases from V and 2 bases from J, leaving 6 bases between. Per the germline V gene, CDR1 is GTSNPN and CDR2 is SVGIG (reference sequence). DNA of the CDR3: TGTGCCTGGGGACGAAACACTGAAGCTTTCTTT. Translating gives CAWGRNTEAFF.

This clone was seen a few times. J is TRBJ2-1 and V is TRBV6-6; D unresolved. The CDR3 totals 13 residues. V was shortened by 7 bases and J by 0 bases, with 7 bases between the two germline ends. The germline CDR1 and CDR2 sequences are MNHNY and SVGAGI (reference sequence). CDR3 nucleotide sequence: TGTGCCAGCATCCCCAACTCCTACAATGAGCAGTTCTTC. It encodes CASIPNSYNEQFF.

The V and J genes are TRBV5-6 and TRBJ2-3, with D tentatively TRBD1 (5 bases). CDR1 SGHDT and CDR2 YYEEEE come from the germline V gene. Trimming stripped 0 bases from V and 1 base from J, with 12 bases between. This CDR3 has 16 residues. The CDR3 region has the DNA TGTGCCAGCAGCTTGGGGGGCGGCTGGGGCACAGATACGCAGTATTTT. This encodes CASSLGGGWGTDTQYF.

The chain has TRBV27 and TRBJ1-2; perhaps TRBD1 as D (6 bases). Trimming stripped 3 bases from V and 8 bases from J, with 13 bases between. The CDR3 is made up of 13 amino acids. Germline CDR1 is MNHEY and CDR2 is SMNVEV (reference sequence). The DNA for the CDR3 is TGTGCCAGCAGTTTCAGGGGCGCGGAAGGCTACACCTTC. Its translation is CASSFRGAEGYTF.

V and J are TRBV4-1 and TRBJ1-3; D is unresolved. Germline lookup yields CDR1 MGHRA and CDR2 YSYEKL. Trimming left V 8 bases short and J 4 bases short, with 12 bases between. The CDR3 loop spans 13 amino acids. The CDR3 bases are TGCGCCAGCTCTGTTTTAGGAGGAAACACCATATATTTT. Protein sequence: CASSVLGGNTIYF.

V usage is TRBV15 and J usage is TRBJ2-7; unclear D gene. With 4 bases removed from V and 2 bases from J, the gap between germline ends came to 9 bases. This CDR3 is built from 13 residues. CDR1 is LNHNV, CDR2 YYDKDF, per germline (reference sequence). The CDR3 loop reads CATSTDRAYEQYF. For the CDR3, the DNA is TGTGCCACCAGCACAGACCGAGCCTACGAGCAGTACTTC.

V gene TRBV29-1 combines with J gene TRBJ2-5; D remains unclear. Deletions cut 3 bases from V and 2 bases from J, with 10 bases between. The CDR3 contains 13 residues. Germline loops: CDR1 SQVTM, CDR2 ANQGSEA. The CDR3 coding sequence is TGCAGCGTTGAGGCTGGCAAGCAAGAGACCCAGTACTTC. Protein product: CSVEAGKQETQYF.

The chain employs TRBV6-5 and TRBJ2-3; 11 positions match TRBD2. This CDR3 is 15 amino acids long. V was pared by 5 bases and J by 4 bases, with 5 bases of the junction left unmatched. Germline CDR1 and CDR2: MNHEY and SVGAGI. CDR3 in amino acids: CASSKLAGEADTQYF. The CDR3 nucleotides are TGTGCCAGCAGTAAACTAGCGGGAGAGGCAGATACGCAGTATTTT.

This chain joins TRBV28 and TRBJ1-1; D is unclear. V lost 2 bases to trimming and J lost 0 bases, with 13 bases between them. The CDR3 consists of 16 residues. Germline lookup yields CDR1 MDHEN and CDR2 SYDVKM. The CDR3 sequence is CASSLGPGRVNTEAFF. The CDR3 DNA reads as TGTGCCAGCAGTTTAGGACCCGGGAGGGTGAACACTGAAGCTTTCTTT.

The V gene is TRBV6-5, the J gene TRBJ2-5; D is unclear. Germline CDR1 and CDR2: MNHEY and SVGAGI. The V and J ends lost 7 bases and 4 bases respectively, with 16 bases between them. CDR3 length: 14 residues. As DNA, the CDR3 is TGTGCCAGCACCCCTTACCGGGTCGGAGAGACCCAGTACTTC. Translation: CASTPYRVGETQYF.

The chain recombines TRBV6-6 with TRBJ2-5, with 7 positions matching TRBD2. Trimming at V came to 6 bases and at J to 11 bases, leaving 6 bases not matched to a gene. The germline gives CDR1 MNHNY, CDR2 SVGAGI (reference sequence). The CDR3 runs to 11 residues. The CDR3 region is CASSRGGEQYF. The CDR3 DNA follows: TGTGCCAGCAGCCGGGGAGGGGAGCAGTACTTC.